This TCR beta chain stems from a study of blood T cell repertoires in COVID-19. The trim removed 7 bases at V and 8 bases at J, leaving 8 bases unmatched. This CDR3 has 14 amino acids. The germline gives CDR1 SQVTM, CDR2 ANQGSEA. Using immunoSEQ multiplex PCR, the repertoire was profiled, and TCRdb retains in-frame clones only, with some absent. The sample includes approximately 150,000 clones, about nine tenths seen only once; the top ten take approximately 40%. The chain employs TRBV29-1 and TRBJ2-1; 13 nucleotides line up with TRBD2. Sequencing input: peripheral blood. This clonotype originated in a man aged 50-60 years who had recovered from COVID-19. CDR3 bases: TGCAGCGCCCAACTAGCGGGGGGGCCCCATGAGCAGTTCTTC. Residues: CSAQLAGGPHEQFF.